This T cell receptor (beta chain) originates from a study of read filtering for tumor transcriptome and immune sequencing. This clonotype showed up many times. This library used about 360 ng RNA and molecular barcoded adaptors spanning alpha/delta and beta/gamma chains. One entry per CDR3 protein results from TCRdb running MiXCR on the reads. Of about 38,000 distinct CDR3 sequences listed, approximately 15% are singletons. V lost 7 bases and J 4 bases, leaving 19 bases between the germline ends. Germline CDR1 and CDR2: SGHRS and YFSETQ. The CDR3 is made up of 15 amino acids. Sample: a population of CD138-negative cells sorted from bone marrow. The TCR comes from a donor over 35 with multiple myeloma. The chain uses TRBV5-1 and TRBJ2-3; a possible D gene is TRBD2 (5 bases). CDR3 coding DNA: TGCGCCAGCTGCCGAGGGTCAAGTGGGTCAGATACGCAGTATTTT. It is translated as CASCRGSSGSDTQYF.